The clone carrying this TCR beta chain was seen just once. These data belong to a study of CD8 T cells in Susac syndrome. Random hexamers were used to reverse transcribe the RNA input (about 0.5 to 1 ug). MiXCR, run by TCRdb on the immunoSEQ multiplex PCR reads, gives a single entry per CDR3 protein. The sample consists of 400,000 or so distinct CDR3 sequences, about 85% of them appearing once. Sequencing of TCR beta was undertaken in CD8+ and CD4+ T cells derived from blood. The CDR3 extends over 12 amino acids. Per germline, CDR1 MNHEY and CDR2 SMNVEV (reference sequence). The V end was cut by 6 bases, the J end by 5 bases, with 11 bases between.

The sample comprised CD8+ T cells from PBMCs. The V call is TRBV27, the J call TRBJ2-7; TRBD2 is a possible D gene (6 bases). The TCR sequence derives from a human donor with multiple sclerosis. The DNA of the CDR3 is TGTGCCAGCAGGCGGGGTGGCCACGAGCAGTACTTC. Its translation: CASRRGGHEQYF.